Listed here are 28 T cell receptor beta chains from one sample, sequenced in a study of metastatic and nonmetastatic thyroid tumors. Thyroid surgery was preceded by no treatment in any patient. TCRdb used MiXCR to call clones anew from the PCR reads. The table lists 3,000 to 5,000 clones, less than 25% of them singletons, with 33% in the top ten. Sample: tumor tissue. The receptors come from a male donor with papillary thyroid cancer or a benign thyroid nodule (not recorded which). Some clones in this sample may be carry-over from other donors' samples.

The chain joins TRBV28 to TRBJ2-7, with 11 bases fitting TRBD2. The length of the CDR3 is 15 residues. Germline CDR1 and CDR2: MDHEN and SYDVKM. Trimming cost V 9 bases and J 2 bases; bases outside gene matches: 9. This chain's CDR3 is CASKTSGSQTYEQYF. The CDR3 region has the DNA TGTGCCAGTAAAACTAGCGGGAGCCAAACCTACGAGCAGTACTTC. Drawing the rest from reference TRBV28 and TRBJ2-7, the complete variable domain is DVKVTQSSRYLVKRTGEKVFLECVQDMDHENMFWYRQDPGLGLRLIYFSYDVKMKEKGDIPEGYSVSREKKERFSLILESASTNQTSMYLCASKTSGSQTYEQYFGPGTRLTVT.

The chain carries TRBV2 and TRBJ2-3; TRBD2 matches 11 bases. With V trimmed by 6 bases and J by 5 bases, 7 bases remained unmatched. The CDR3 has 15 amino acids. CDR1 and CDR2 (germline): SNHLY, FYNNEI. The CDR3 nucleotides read TGTGCCAGCAGGCCACGACTAGCGGGGTTAGATACGCAGTATTTT. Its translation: CASRPRLAGLDTQYF. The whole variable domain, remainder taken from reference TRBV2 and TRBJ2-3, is EPEVTQTPSHQVTQMGQEVILRCVPISNHLYFYWYRQILGQKVEFLVSFYNNEISEKSEIFDDQFSVERPDGSNFTLKIRSTKLEDSAMYFCASRPRLAGLDTQYFGPGTRLTVL.

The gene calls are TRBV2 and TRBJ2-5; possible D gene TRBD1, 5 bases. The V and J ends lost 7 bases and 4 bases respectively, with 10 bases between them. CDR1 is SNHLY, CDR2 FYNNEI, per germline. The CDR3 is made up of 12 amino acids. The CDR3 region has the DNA TGTGCCAGCACCTTCAGGGCAGAGACCCAGTACTTC. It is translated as CASTFRAETQYF.

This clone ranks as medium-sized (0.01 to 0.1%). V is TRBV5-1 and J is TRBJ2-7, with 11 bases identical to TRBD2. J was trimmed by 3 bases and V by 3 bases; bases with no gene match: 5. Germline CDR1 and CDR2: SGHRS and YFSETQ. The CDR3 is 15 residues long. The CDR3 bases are TGCGCCAGCAGCTCACTAGCGGGAGTGGACTACGAGCAGTACTTC. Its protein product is CASSSLAGVDYEQYF.

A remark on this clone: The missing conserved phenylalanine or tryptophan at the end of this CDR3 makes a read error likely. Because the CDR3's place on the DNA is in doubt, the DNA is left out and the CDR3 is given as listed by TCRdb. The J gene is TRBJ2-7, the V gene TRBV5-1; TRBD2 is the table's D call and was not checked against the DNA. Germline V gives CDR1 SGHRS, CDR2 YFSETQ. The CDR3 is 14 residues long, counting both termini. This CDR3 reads CASSLDGDWSERYL.

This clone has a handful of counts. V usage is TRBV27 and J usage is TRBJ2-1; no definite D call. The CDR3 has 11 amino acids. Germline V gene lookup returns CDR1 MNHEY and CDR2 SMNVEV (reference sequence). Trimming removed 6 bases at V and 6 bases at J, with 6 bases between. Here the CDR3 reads CASRVGNEQFF. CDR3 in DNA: TGTGCCAGCAGAGTGGGCAATGAGCAGTTCTTC.

DNA of the CDR3: TGTGCCAGCTCACCGACAGGGTATAATTCACCCCTCCACTTT. Its protein is CASSPTGYNSPLHF. The rearrangement uses TRBV18 and TRBJ1-6; 7 bases are shared with TRBD1. In germline, CDR1 is KGHSH, CDR2 LQKENI. V lost 3 bases and J lost 4; bases outside the gene matches: 0. The CDR3 contains 14 residues.

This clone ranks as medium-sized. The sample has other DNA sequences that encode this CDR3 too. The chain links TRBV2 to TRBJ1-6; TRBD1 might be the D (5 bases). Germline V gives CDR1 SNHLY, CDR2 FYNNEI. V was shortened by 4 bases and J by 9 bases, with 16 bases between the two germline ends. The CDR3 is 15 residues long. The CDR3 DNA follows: TGTGCCAGCAGTGGGGGCCCAGGGCTTCGTTCACCCCTCCACTTT. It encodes CASSGGPGLRSPLHF.

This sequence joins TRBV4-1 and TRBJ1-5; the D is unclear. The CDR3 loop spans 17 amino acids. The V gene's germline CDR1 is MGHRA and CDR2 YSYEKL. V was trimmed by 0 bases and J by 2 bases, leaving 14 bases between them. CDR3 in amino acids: CASSQDGRRSGNQPQHF. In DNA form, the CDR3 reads TGCGCCAGCAGCCAAGATGGGCGCCGAAGTGGCAATCAGCCCCAGCATTTT.

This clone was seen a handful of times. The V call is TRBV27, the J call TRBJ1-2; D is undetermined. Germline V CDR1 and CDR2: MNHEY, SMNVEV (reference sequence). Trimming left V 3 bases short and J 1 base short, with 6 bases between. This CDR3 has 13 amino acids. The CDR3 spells CASSFGVNYGYTF. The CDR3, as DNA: TGTGCCAGCAGTTTTGGGGTTAACTATGGCTACACCTTC.

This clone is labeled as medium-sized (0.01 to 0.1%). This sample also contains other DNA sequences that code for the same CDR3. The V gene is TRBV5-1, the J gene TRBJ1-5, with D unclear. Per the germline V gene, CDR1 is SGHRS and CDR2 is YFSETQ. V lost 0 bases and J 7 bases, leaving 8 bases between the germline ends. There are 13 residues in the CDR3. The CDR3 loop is CASSLAVGQPQHF. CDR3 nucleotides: TGCGCCAGCAGCTTGGCCGTGGGGCAGCCCCAGCATTTT.

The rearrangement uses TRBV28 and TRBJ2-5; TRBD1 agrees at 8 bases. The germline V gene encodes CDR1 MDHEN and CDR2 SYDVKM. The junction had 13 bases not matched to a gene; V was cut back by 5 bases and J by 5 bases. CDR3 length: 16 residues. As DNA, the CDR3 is TGTGCCAGCAGTACCCTCGACAGGGGAGGATACGAGACCCAGTACTTC. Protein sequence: CASSTLDRGGYETQYF.

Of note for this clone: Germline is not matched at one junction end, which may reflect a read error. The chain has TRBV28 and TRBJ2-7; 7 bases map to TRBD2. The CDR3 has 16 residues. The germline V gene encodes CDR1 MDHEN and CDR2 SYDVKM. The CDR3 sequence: CASSIYRTSETYGQYF. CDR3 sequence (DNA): TGTGCCAGCAGTATTTACCGGACTAGTGAGACATACGGGCAGTACTTC. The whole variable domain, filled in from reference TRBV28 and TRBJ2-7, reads DVKVTQSSRYLVKRTGEKVFLECVQDMDHENMFWYRQDPGLGLRLIYFSYDVKMKEKGDIPEGYSVSREKKERFSLILESASTNQTSMYLCASSIYRTSETYGQYFGPGTRLTVT.

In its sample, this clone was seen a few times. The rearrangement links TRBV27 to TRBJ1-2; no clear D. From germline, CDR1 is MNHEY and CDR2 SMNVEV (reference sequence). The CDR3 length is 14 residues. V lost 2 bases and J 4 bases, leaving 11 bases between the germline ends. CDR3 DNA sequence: TGTGCCAGCAGTTTAGGCGCATCACTCTATGGCTACACCTTC. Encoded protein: CASSLGASLYGYTF.

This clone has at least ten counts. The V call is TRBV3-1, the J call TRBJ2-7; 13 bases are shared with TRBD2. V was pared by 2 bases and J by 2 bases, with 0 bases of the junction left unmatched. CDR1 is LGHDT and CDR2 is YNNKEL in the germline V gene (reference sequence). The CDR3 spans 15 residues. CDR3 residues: CASSQTSGRAYEQYF. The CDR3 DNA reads TGTGCCAGCAGCCAAACTAGCGGGAGGGCCTACGAGCAGTACTTC.

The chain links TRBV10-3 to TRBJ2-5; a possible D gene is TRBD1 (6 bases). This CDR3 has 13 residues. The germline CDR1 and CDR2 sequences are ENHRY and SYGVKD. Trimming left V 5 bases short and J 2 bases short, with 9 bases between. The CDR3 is CAISPGQQETQYF. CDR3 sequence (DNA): TGTGCCATCAGTCCAGGACAGCAAGAGACCCAGTACTTC.

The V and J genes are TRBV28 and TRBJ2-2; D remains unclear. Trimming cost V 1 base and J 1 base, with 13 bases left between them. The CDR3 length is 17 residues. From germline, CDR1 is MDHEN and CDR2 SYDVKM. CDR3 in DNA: TGTGCCAGCAGTTTATACCGCCAGGCCCTGAACACCGGGGAGCTGTTTTTT. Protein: CASSLYRQALNTGELFF.

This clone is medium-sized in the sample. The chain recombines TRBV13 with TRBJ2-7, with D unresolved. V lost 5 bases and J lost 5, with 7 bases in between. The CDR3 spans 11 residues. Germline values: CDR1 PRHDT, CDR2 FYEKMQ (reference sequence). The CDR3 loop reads CASSLANEQYF. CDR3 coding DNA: TGTGCCAGCAGCCTCGCGAACGAGCAGTACTTC.

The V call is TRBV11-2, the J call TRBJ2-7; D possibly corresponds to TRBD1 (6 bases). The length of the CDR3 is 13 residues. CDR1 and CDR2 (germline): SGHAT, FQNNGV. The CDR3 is CGCSPGHTYEQYF. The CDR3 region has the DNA TGTGGGTGCAGCCCGGGACACACCTACGAGCAGTACTTC.

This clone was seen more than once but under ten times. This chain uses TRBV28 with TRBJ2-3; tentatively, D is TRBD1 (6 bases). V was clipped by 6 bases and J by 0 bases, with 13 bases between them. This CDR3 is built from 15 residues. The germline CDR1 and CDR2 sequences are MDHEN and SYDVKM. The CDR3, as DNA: TGTGCCAGCAGCTTCAGGGGCCTGAGCACAGATACGCAGTATTTT. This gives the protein CASSFRGLSTDTQYF.

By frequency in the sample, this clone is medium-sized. CDR3 loop: CASSTALEQYF. CDR3 nucleotide sequence: TGTGCCAGCAGTACGGCCCTCGAGCAGTACTTC. J is TRBJ2-7 and V is TRBV12-3 or TRBV12-4; D not resolved. V dropped 5 bases and J dropped 6 bases, with 8 bases sitting between them. The CDR3 consists of 11 residues.

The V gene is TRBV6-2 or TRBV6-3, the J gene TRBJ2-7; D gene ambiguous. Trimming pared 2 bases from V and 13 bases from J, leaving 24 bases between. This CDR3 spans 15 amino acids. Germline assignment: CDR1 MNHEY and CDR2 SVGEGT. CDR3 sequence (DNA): TGTGCCAGCAGTTACCTCAGACCAGATGATTACGATCATTACTTC. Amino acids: CASSYLRPDDYDHYF.

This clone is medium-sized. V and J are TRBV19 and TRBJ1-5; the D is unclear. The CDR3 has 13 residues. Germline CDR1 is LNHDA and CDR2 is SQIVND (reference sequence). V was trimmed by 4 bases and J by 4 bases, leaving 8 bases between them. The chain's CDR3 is CASSTAGNQPQHF. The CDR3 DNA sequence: TGTGCCAGTAGTACGGCGGGGAATCAGCCCCAGCATTTT.

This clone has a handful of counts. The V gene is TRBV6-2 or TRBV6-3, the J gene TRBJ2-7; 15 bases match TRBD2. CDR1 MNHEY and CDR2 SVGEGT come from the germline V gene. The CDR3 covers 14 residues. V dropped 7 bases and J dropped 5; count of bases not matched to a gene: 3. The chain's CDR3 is CASTGTSGRHEQYF. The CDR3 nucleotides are TGTGCCAGCACCGGGACTAGCGGGAGGCACGAGCAGTACTTC.

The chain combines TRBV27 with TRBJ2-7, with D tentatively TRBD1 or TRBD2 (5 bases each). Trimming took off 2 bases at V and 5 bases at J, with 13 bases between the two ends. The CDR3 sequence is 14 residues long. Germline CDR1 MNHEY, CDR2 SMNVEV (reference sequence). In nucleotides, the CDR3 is TGTGCCAGCAGTTTAAGAGGGGTGGGAGACGAGCAGTACTTC. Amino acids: CASSLRGVGDEQYF.

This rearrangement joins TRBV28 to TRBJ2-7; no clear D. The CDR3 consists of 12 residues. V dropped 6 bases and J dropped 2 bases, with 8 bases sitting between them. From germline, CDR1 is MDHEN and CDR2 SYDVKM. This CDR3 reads CASRSTAYEQYF. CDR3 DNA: TGTGCCAGCAGGTCGACTGCCTACGAGCAGTACTTC.

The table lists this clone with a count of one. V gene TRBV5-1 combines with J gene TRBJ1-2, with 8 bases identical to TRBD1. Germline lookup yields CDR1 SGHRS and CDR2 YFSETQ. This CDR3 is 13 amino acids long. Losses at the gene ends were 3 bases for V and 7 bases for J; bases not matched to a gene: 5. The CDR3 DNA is TGCGCCAGCAGCTATACAGGGGGTTCTGGCTACACCTTC. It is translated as CASSYTGGSGYTF. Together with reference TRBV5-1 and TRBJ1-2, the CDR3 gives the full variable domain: KAGVTQTPRYLIKTRGQQVTLSCSPISGHRSVSWYQQTPGQGLQFLFEYFSETQRNKGNFPGRFSGRQFSNSRSEMNVSTLELGDSALYLCASSYTGGSGYTFGSGTRLTVV.

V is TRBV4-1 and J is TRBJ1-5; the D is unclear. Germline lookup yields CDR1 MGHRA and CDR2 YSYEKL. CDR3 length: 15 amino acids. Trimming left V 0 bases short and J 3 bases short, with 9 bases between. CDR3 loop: CASSQEVGLNQPQHF. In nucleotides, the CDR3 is TGCGCCAGCAGCCAAGAAGTGGGCCTCAATCAGCCCCAGCATTTT.